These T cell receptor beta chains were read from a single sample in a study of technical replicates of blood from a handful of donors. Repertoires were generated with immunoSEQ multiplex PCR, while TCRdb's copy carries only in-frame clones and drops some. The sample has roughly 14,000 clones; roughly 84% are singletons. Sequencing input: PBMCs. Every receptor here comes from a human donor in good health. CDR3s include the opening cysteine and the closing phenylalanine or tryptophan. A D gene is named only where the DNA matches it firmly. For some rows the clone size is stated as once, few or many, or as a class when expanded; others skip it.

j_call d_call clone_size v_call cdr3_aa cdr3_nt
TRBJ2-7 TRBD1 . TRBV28 CASSSGQAPHEQYF TGTGCCAGCAGTTCGGGACAGGCTCCCCACGAGCAGTACTTC
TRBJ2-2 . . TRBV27 CASSPLGEGGELFF TGTGCCAGCAGCCCTCTCGGGGAAGGCGGGGAGCTGTTTTTT
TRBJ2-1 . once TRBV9 CASSDLGSFYNEQFF TGTGCCAGCAGCGATCTCGGTTCGTTCTACAATGAGCAGTTCTTC
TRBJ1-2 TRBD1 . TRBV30 CAWTSLGQTYGYTF TGTGCCTGGACCTCCCTGGGACAGACCTATGGCTACACCTTC
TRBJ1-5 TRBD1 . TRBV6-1 CASRRTGVGNQPQHF TGTGCCAGCCGTCGGACAGGGGTCGGGAATCAGCCCCAGCATTTT
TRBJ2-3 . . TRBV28 CASSSPGHLVSTDTQYF TGTGCCAGCAGTTCTCCCGGACACTTAGTTAGCACAGATACGCAGTATTTT
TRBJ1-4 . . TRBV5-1 CASSTGSNEKLFF TGCGCCAGCAGCACGGGAAGTAATGAAAAACTGTTTTTT
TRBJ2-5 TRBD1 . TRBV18 CASSRGTGAQETQYF TGTGCCAGCTCACGAGGGACAGGGGCGCAAGAGACCCAGTACTTC
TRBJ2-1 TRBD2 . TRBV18 CASSQTGLAGENEQFF TGTGCCAGCTCACAAACGGGACTAGCGGGAGAGAATGAGCAGTTCTTC
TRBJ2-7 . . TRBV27 CASSGQGISYEQYF TGTGCCAGCAGTGGTCAGGGGATCTCCTACGAGCAGTACTTC
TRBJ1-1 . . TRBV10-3 CATQLGQGGTEAFF TGTGCCACCCAACTCGGGCAGGGAGGGACTGAAGCTTTCTTT
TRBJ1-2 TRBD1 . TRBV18 CASSSRQGGDYGYTF TGTGCCAGCTCATCTCGACAGGGGGGGGACTATGGCTACACCTTC
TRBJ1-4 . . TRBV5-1 CASSLLGATNEKLFF TGCGCCAGCAGCTTGCTAGGTGCAACTAATGAAAAACTGTTTTTT
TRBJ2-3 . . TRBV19 CASSSPAGALFVADTQYF TGTGCCAGTAGTAGCCCGGCGGGGGCGCTTTTCGTCGCAGATACGCAGTATTTT
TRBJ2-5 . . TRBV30 CAHRDFARETQYF TGTGCCCACCGGGACTTCGCTCGAGAGACCCAGTACTTC
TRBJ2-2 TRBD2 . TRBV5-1 CASSHIAGEGNGELFF TGCGCCAGCAGCCATATAGCGGGAGAGGGTAACGGGGAGCTGTTTTTT
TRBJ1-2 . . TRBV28 CASSPGGKNYGYTF TGTGCCAGCAGTCCGGGGGGGAAGAACTATGGCTACACCTTC
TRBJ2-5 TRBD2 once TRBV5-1 CASSLGPGLAGGRETQYF TGCGCCAGCAGCTTGGGTCCGGGACTAGCGGGGGGTCGAGAGACCCAGTACTTC